This T cell receptor beta chain emerged from a study of shared clonotypes between healthy human individuals. Study-wide context: Per donor, three plates held CD4 naive cells, three held CD4 memory, two held CD8 naive and one held CD8 memory. General study findings and limits: Naive CD4 clonotype sharing across four donors was about 5%. Sampling used blood alone; tissue repertoires probably differ.

A note on this clone: What it binds is not known.

An approximately 210 ng quantity of DNA, 30,000 to 35,000 T cell genomes, went into the sorted-subset replicate PCRs. The protocol was immunoSEQ multiplex PCR, while the TCRdb copy is restricted to in-frame clones and leaves out a portion. The data contain approximately 530,000 clones, 90% to 97% of them singletons. Germline-derived CDR1 and CDR2 are LNHDA and SQIVND (reference sequence). The length of the CDR3 is 14 residues. Trimming at V came to 4 bases and at J to 10 bases, leaving 9 bases not matched to a gene. The V gene is TRBV19, the J gene TRBJ2-1, with 8 bases identical to TRBD2. This receptor was taken from a woman aged 25 to 39 in good health. Source material: naive CD4+ T cells sorted from blood. Subset here: CD45RA+ positively selected. CDR3 residues: CASSKAGGVWEQFF. For the CDR3, the DNA is TGTGCCAGTAGTAAGGCGGGAGGAGTTTGGGAGCAGTTCTTC. The variable domain in full, with the rest retrieved from reference TRBV19 and TRBJ2-1, is DGGITQSPKYLFRKEGQNVTLSCEQNLNHDAMYWYRQDPGQGLRLIYYSQIVNDFQKGDIAEGYSVSREKKESFPLTVTSAQKNPTAFYLCASSKAGGVWEQFFGPGTRLTVL.